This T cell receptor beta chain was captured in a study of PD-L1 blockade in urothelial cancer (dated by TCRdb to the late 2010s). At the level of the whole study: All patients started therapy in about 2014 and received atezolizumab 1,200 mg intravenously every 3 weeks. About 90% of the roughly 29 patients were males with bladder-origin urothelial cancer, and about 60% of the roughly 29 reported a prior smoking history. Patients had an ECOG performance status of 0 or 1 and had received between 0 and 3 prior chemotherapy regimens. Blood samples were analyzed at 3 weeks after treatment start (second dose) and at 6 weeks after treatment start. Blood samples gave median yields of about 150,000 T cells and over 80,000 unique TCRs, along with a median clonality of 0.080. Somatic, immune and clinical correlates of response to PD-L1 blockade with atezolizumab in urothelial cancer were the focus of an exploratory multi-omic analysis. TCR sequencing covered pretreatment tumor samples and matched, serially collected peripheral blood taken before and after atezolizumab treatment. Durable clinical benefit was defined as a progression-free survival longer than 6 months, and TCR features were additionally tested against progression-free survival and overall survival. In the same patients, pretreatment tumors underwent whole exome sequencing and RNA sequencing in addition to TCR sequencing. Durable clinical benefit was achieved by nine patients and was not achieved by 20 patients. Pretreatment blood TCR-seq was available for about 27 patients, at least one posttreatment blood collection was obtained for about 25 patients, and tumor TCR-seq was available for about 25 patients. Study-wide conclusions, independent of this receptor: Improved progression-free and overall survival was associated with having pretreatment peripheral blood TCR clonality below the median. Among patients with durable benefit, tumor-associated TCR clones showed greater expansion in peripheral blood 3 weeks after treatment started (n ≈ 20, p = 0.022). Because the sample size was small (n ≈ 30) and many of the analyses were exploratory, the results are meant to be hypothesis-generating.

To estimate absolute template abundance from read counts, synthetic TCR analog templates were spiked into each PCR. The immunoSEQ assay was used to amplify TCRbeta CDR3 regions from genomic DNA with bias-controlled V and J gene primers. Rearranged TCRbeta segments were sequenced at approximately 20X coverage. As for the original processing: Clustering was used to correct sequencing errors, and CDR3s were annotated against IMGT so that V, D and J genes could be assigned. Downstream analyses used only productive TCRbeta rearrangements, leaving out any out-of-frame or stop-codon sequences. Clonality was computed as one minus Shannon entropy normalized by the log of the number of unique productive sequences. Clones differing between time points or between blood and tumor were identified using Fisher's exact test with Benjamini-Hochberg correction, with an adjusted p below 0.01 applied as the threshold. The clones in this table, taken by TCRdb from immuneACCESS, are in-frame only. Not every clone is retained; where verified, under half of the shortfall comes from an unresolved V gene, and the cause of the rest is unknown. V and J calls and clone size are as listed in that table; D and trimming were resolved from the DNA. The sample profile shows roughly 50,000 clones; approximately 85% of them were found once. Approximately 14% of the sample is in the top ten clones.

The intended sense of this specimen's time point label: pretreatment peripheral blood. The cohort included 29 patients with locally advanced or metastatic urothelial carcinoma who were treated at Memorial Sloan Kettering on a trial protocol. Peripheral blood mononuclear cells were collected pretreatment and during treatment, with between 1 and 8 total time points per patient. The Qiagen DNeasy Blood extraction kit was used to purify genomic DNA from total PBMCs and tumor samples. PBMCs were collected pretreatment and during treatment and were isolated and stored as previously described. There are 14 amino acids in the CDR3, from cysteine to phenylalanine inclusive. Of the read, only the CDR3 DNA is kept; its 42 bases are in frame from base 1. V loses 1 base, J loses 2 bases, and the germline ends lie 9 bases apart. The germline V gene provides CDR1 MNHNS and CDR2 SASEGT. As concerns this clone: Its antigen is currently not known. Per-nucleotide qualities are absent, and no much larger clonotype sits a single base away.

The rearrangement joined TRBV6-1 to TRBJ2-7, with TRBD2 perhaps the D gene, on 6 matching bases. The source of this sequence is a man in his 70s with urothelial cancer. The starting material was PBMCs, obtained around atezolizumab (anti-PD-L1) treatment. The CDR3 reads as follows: CASSEVSGAYEQYF. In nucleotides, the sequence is TGTGCCAGCAGTGAAGTATCGGGGGCCTACGAGCAGTACTTC.